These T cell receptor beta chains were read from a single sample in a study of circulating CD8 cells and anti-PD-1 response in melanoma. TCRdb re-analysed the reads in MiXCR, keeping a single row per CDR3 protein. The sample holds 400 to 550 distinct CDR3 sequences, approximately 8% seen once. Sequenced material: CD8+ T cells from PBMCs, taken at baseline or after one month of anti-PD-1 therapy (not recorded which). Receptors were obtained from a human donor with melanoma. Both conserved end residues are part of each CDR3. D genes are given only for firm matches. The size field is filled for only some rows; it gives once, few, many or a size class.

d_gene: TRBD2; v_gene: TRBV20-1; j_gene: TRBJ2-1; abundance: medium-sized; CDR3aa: CSAPEREARSEQFF; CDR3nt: TGCAGTGCCCCAGAGCGGGAGGCACGGAGTGAGCAGTTCTTC
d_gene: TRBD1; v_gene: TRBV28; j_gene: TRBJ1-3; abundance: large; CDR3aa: CASGVLTGPGNTIYF; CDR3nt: TGTGCCAGCGGAGTATTGACAGGGCCTGGAAACACCATATATTTT
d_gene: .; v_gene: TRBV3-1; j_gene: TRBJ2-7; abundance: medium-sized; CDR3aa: CASSQDRVVYF; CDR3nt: TGTGCCAGCAGCCAAGATAGAGTGGTGTACTTC
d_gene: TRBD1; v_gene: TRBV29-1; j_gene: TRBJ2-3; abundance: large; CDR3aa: CSVRTGNTDTQYF; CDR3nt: TGCAGCGTTAGGACAGGGAACACAGATACGCAGTATTTT
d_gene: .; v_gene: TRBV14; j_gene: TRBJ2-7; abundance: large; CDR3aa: CASSQMVLYEQYF; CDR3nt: TGTGCCAGCAGCCAAATGGTATTGTACGAGCAGTACTTC
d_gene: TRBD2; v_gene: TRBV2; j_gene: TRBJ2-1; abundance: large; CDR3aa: CASSRLAGPYNEQFF; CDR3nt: TGTGCCAGCAGTAGACTAGCGGGACCCTACAATGAGCAGTTCTTC
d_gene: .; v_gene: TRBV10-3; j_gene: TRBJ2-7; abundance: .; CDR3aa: CAISEGARGYEQYF; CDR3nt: TGTGCCATCAGTGAGGGGGCCAGAGGTTACGAGCAGTACTTC
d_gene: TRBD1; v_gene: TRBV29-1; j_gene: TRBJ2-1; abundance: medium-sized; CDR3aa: CSVKAGTGAEQFF; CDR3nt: TGCAGCGTTAAGGCCGGGACAGGGGCTGAGCAGTTCTTC
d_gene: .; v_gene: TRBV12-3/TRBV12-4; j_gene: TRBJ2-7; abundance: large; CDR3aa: CASSLSGNEQYF; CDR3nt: TGTGCCAGCAGTTTATCTGGGAACGAGCAGTACTTC
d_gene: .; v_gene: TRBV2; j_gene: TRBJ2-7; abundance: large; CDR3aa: CASSDRSYEQYF; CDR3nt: TGTGCCAGCAGTGACCGCTCCTACGAGCAGTACTTC
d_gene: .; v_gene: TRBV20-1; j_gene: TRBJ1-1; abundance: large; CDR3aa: CSARTWIRQEINTEAFF; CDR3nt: TGCAGTGCTAGAACCTGGATCCGACAGGAGATTAACACTGAAGCTTTCTTT
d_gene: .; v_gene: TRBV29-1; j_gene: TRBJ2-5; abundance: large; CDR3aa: CSVVPFLGQETQYF; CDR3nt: TGCAGCGTTGTCCCGTTTCTCGGACAAGAGACCCAGTACTTC
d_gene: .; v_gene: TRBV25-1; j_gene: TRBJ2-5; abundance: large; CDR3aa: CASSEIQGPETQYF; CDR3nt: TGTGCCAGCAGTGAAATCCAGGGTCCGGAGACCCAGTACTTC
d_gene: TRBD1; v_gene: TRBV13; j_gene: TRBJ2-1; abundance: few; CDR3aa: CASSSPRDRGFRGNNEQFF; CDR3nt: TGTGCCAGCAGCTCACCCCGGGACAGGGGATTTAGAGGGAACAATGAGCAGTTCTTC
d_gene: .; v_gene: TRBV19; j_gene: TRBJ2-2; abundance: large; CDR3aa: CASSIAANTGELFF; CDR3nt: TGTGCCAGTAGTATAGCGGCTAACACCGGGGAGCTGTTTTTT
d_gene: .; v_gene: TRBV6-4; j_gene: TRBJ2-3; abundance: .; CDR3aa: CASSDAPDYDTQYF; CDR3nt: TGTGCCAGCAGTGACGCCCCTGACTATGATACGCAGTATTTT
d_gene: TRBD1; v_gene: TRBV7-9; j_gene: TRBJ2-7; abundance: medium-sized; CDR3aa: CASSYPGGPYEQYF; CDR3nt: TGTGCCAGCAGCTACCCAGGGGGCCCCTACGAGCAGTACTTC
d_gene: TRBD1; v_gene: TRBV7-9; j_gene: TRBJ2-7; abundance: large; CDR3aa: CASSPPGQGTSEQYF; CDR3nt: TGTGCCAGCAGCCCCCCGGGACAGGGTACAAGCGAGCAGTACTTC